This TCR beta chain emerged from a study of T-cell memory formation after mild COVID-19. The CDR3 length is 15 residues. The V and J ends lost 0 bases and 2 bases respectively, with 11 bases between them. CDR1 is SGDLS and CDR2 is YYNGEE in the germline V gene. TCRdb ran MiXCR on the 5' RACE reads and lists one entry per CDR3 protein. The table records roughly 300,000 distinct CDR3 sequences, over 7% of them present only once. Sequences were obtained from PBMCs or a T cell subset sorted from them (not recorded which). The sequence was obtained from a man aged 18 to 29 who had mild COVID-19 (a few samples of this study predate the infection). Cell type and time point are not known. The V gene is TRBV9, the J gene TRBJ1-2, with D possibly TRBD1 on 5 matching bases. CDR3 amino acids: CASSVGGFTNYGYTF. The CDR3 nucleotides are TGTGCCAGCAGCGTAGGGGGGTTCACCAACTATGGCTACACCTTC. Combining the CDR3 with reference TRBV9 and TRBJ1-2 gives the whole variable domain DSGVTQTPKHLITATGQRVTLRCSPRSGDLSVYWYQQSLDQGLQFLIQYYNGEERAKGNILERFSAQQFPDLHSELNLSSLELGDSALYFCASSVGGFTNYGYTFGSGTRLTVV.